Here is one T cell receptor beta chain with its context. TCRdb's table, derived via immunoSEQ multiplex PCR, lists solely in-frame clones and lacks some. The sample lists 55,000 to 75,000 clones, roughly 91% occurring once. This sample is part of a study of T cell changes during pregnancy in multiple sclerosis. The length of the CDR3 is 18 residues. CDR1 MGHRA and CDR2 YSYEKL come from the germline V gene. V lost 4 bases and J lost 0; bases outside the gene matches: 12. The TCR sequence derives from a female donor in good health, enrolled as a control in a pregnancy study. This chain uses TRBV4-1 with TRBJ2-1, with 7 bases identical to TRBD2. Sequencing used peripheral blood, obtained in the third trimester of pregnancy. This chain's CDR3 is CASSPKKWRGSSYNEQFF. In DNA form, the CDR3 reads TGCGCCAGCAGCCCCAAGAAATGGCGGGGGAGCTCCTACAATGAGCAGTTCTTC.